This T cell receptor (beta chain) was sequenced for a study of Graves' ophthalmopathy and Graves' hyperthyroidism. CDR1 and CDR2 (germline): SGDLS, YYNGEE. This CDR3 is built from 15 residues. The V end was cut by 0 bases, the J end by 7 bases, with 13 bases between. This clonotype showed up many times. Amplification of the TCR beta CDR3 regions used RNA transcripts (as template). After a first-round RT-PCR with HTBI primers, a second-round multiplex PCR was run. TCRdb itself ran the multiplex PCR reads through MiXCR, one entry per CDR3 protein. Of roughly 1.1 million distinct CDR3 sequences in the sample, roughly 35% are singletons; the top ten hold approximately 12%.

The chain employs TRBV9 and TRBJ1-4; a possible D gene is TRBD1 (5 bases). The source material was peripheral blood or thyroid tissue (not recorded which). The sequence was collected from an adult man with Graves' hyperthyroidism. DNA of the CDR3: TGTGCCAGCAGCGTAGCGGGGGGGTTGGGTGAAAAACTGTTTTTT. As protein: CASSVAGGLGEKLFF. Combining the CDR3 with reference TRBV9 and TRBJ1-4 gives the whole variable domain DSGVTQTPKHLITATGQRVTLRCSPRSGDLSVYWYQQSLDQGLQFLIQYYNGEERAKGNILERFSAQQFPDLHSELNLSSLELGDSALYFCASSVAGGLGEKLFFGSGTQLSVL.